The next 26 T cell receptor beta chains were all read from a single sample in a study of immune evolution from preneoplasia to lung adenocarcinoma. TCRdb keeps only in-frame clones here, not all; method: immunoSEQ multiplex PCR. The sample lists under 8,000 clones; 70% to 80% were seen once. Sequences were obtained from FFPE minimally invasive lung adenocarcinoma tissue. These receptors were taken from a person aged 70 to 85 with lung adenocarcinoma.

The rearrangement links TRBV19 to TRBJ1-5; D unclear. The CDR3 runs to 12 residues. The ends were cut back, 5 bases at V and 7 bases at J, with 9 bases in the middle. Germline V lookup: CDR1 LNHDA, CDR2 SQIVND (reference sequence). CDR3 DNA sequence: TGTGCCAGTAGTGCCTCCAAACAGCCCCAGCATTTT. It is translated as CASSASKQPQHF.

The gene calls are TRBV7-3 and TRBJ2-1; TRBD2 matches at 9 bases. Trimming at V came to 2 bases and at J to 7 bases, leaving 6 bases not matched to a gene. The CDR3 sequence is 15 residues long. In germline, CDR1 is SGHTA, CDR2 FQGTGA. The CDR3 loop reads CASSLGSGSSNEQFF. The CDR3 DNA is TGTGCCAGCAGCTTAGGTAGCGGGAGCTCGAATGAGCAGTTCTTC. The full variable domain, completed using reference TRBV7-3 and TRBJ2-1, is GAGVSQTPSNKVTEKGKYVELRCDPISGHTALYWYRQSLGQGPEFLIYFQGTGAADDSGLPNDRFFAVRPEGSVSTLKIQRTERGDSAVYLCASSLGSGSSNEQFFGPGTRLTVL.

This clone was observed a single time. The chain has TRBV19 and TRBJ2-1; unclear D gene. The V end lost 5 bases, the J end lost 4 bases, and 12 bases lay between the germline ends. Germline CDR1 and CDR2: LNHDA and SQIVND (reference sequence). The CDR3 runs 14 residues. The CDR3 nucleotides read TGTGCCAGTAGTGGATTAGACCCATACAATGAGCAGTTCTTC. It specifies CASSGLDPYNEQFF.

The CDR3 protein is CATSFGPSGNTIYF. The CDR3 nucleotides are TGTGCCACCAGCTTCGGACCCTCTGGAAACACCATATATTTT. The J gene is TRBJ1-3, the V gene TRBV15, with D hard to call. Between the trimmed V and J ends, which lost 5 bases and 0 bases, there was a span of 8 bases. The CDR3 totals 14 residues. Germline V CDR1 and CDR2: LNHNV, YYDKDF (reference sequence).

CDR3 sequence: CASSYDPYNEQFF. The CDR3 coding sequence is TGTGCCAGCAGTTACGATCCGTACAATGAGCAGTTCTTC. This chain connects TRBV6-6 to TRBJ2-1; no clear D. From germline, CDR1 is MNHNY and CDR2 SVGAGI (reference sequence). The CDR3 is made up of 13 amino acids. V was pared by 2 bases and J by 4 bases, with 6 bases between.

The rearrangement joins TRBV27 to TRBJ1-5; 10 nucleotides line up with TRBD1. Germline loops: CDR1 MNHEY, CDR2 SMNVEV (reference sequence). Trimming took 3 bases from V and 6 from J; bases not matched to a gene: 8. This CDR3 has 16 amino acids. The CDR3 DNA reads TGTGCCAGCAGTTTCGCCGGGACAGGGGTCCGTCAGCCCCAGCATTTT. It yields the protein CASSFAGTGVRQPQHF.

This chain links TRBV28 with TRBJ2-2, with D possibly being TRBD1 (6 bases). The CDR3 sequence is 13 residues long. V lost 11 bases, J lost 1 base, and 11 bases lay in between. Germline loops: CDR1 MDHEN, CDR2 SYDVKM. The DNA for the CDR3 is TGTGCCGCAAGAGGGGGGAACACCGGGGAGCTGTTTTTT. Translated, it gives CAARGGNTGELFF.

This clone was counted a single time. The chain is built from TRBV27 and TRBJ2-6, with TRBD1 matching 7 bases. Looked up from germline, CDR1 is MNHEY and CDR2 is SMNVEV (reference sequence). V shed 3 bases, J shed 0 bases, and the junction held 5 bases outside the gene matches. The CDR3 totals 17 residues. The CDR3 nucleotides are TGTGCCAGCAGTTTGGACAGGCTTAGCTCTGGGGCCAACGTCCTGACTTTC. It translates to CASSLDRLSSGANVLTF.

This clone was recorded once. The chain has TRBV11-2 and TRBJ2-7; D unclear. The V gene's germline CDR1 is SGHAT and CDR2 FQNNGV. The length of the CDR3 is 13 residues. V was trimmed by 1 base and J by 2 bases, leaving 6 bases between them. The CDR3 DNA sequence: TGTGCCAGCAGCTTAGCAAAGCCCTACGAGCAGTACTTC. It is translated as CASSLAKPYEQYF.

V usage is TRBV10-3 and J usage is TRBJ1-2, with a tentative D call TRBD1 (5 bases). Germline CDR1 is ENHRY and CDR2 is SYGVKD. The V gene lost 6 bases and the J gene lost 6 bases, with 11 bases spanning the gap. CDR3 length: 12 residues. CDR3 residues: CAIRTGTDGYTF. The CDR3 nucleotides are TGTGCCATCAGGACCGGGACGGATGGCTACACCTTC.

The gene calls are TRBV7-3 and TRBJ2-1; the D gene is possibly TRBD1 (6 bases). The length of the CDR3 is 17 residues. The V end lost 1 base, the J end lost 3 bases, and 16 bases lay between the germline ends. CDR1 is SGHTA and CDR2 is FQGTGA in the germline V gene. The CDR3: CASSLRGPTIHYNEQFF. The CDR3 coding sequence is TGTGCCAGCAGCTTAAGGGGGCCCACAATTCACTACAATGAGCAGTTCTTC.

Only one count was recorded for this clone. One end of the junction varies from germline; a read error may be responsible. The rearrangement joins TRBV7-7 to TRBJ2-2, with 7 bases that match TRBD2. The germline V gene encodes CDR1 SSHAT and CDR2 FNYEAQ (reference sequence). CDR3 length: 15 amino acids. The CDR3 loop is CASSPGGVEPGELFF. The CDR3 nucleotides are TGTGCTAGCAGCCCTGGGGGGGTCGAGCCCGGGGAGCTGTTTTTT.

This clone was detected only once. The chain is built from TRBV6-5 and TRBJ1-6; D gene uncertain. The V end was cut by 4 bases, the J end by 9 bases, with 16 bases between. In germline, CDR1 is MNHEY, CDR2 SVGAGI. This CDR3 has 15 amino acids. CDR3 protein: CASSLNSGPLSPLHF. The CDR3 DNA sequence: TGTGCCAGCAGTTTGAATTCCGGACCGCTTTCACCCCTCCACTTT.

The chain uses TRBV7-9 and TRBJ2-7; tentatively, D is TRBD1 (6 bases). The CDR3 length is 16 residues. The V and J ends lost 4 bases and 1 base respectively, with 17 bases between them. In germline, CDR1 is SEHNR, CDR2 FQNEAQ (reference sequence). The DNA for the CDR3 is TGTGCCAGCAGCTCATGGACAGCTATTCCTTCCTACGAGCAGTACTTC. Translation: CASSSWTAIPSYEQYF.

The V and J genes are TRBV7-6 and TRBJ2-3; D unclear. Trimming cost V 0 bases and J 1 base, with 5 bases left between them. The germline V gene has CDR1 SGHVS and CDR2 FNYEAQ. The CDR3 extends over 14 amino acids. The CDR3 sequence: CASSLAVGTDTQYF. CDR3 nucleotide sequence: TGTGCCAGCAGCTTAGCCGTGGGCACAGATACGCAGTATTTT.

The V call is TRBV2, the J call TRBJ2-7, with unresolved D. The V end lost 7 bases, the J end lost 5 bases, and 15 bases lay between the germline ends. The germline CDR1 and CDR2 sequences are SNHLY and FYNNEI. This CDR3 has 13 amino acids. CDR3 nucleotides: TGTGCCAGCAAAAGACTCCCGAGCCACGAGCAGTACTTC. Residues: CASKRLPSHEQYF.

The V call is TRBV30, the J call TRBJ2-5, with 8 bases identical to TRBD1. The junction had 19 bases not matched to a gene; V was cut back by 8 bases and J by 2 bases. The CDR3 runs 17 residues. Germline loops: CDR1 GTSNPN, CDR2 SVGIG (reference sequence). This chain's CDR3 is CAVSRPRTGTGQETQYF. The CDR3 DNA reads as TGTGCCGTCTCCCGGCCCCGTACGGGGACAGGTCAAGAGACCCAGTACTTC.

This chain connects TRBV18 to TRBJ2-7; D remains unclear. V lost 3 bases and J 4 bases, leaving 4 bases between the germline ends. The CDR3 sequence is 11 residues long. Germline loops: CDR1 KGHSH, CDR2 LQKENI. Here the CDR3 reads CASSPGYEQYF. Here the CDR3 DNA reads TGTGCCAGCTCACCGGGTTACGAGCAGTACTTC.

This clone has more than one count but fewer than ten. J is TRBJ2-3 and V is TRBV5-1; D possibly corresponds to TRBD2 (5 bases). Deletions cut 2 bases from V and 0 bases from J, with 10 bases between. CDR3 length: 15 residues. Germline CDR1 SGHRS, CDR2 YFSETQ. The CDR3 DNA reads TGCGCCAGCAGCTTCGAGGGCCGCAGCACAGATACGCAGTATTTT. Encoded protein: CASSFEGRSTDTQYF. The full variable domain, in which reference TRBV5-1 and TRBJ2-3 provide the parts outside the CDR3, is KAGVTQTPRYLIKTRGQQVTLSCSPISGHRSVSWYQQTPGQGLQFLFEYFSETQRNKGNFPGRFSGRQFSNSRSEMNVSTLELGDSALYLCASSFEGRSTDTQYFGPGTRLTVL.

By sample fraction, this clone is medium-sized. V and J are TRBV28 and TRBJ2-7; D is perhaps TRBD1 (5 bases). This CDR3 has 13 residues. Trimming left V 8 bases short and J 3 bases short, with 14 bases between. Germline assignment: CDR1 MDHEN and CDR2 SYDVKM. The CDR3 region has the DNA TGTGCCAGCCTAACCCAAGACAGCTACGAGCAGTACTTC. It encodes CASLTQDSYEQYF. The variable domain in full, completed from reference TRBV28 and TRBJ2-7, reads DVKVTQSSRYLVKRTGEKVFLECVQDMDHENMFWYRQDPGLGLRLIYFSYDVKMKEKGDIPEGYSVSREKKERFSLILESASTNQTSMYLCASLTQDSYEQYFGPGTRLTVT.

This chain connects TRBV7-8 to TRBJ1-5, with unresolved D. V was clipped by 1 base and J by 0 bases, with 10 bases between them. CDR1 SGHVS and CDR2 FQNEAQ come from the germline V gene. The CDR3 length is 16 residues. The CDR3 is CASSLVSRGSNQPQHF. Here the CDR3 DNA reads TGTGCCAGCAGCTTAGTCTCGAGAGGTAGCAATCAGCCCCAGCATTTT.

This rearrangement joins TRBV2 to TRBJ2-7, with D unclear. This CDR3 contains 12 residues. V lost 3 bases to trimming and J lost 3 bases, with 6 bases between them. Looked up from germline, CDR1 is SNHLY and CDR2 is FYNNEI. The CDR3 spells CASSDSGYEQYF. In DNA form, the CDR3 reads TGTGCCAGCAGTGATTCGGGCTACGAGCAGTACTTC. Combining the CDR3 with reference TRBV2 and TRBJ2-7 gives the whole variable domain EPEVTQTPSHQVTQMGQEVILRCVPISNHLYFYWYRQILGQKVEFLVSFYNNEISEKSEIFDDQFSVERPDGSNFTLKIRSTKLEDSAMYFCASSDSGYEQYFGPGTRLTVT.

CDR3 DNA sequence: TGTGCCAGCAGCCCCAACTGGAACACTGAAGCTTTCTTT. Protein sequence: CASSPNWNTEAFF. The chain employs TRBV27 and TRBJ1-1; D is undetermined. V was clipped by 6 bases and J by 1 base, with 9 bases between them. The germline V gene has CDR1 MNHEY and CDR2 SMNVEV (reference sequence). The CDR3 extends over 13 amino acids.

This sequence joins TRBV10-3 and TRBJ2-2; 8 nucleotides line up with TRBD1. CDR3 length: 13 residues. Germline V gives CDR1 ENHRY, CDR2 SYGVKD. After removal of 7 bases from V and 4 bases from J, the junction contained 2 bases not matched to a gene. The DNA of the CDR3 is TGTGCCATCAAAACAGGGGGCACCGGGGAGCTGTTTTTT. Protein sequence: CAIKTGGTGELFF.

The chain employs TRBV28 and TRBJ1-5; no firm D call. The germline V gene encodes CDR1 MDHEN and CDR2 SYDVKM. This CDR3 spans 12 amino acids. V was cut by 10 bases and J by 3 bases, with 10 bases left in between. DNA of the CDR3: TGTGCCACCCGGACCGACAATCAGCCCCAGCATTTT. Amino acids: CATRTDNQPQHF.

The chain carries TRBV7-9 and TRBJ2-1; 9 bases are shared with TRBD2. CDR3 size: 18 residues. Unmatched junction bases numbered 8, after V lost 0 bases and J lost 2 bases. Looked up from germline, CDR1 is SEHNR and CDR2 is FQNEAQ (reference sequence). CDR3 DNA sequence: TGTGCCAGCAGCTTAGCGGGGATGGCGGGAGGGGCCTACAATGAGCAGTTCTTC. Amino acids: CASSLAGMAGGAYNEQFF.